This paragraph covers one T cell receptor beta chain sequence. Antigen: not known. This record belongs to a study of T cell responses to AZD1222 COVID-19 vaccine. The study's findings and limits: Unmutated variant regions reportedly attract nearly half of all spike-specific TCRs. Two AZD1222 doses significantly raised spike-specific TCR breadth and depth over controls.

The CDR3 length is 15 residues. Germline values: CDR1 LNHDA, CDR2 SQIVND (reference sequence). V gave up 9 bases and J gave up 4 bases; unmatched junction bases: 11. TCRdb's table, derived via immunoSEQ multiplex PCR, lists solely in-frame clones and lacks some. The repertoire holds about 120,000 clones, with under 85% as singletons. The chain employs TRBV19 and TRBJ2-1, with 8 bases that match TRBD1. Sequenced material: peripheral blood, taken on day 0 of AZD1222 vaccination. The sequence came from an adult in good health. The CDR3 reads CASRGWTGTYNEQFF. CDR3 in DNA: TGTGCCAGCAGGGGGTGGACAGGGACTTACAATGAGCAGTTCTTC.